Sequencing of this TCR beta chain was carried out in a study of OX40 agonist ivuxolimab in advanced cancers. Study-level background: Treatment of patients was with ivuxolimab, an agonistic anti-OX40 (CD134) antibody. Age averaged around 59 years (range about 20 to 80), and roughly 80% were male. Study conclusions and caveats: What antigens the expanded peripheral T cells recognized was never established. Expanded clones tended on average to be more numerous among CD8+ T cells than CD4+.

Clones were sequenced by immunoSEQ multiplex PCR, and TCRdb holds only the in-frame ones, with some missing. Of 45,000 to 55,000 clones in the sample, about four fifths were seen once. Trimming pared 2 bases from V and 4 bases from J, leaving 15 bases between. The CDR3 sequence is 16 residues long. Germline CDR1 and CDR2: MGHRA and YSYEKL. In regard to this clone: Its antigen is not known.

This specimen consisted of CD4+ or CD8+ T cells sorted from blood, obtained in a trial of the OX40 agonist ivuxolimab. This receptor was identified in an adult with an advanced solid tumor such as melanoma, head and neck, liver or kidney cancer. The rearrangement joins TRBV4-1 to TRBJ1-3; possible D gene TRBD1, 6 bases. This CDR3 is CASSQQGPGSGNTIYF. DNA for the CDR3: TGCGCCAGCAGCCAACAGGGGCCGGGGAGCGGAAACACCATATATTTT.